Shown below are 20 T cell receptor beta chains from a single sample sequenced in a study of control samples from healthy donors and cancer patients. Profiling relied on immunoSEQ multiplex PCR, and the TCRdb table lists in-frame clones only, not all of them. The sample yields around 110,000 clones, 70% to 90% seen once. Sequencing used blood. The source is a woman in her 70s in good health.

J is TRBJ2-7 and V is TRBV10-3; 8 nucleotides match TRBD1. Germline assignment: CDR1 ENHRY and CDR2 SYGVKD. Germline trimming cut 9 bases from V and 3 bases from J; bases unmatched to any gene: 4. The CDR3 totals 12 residues. The CDR3 region has the DNA TGTGCCATTCGGACAGGGAGCTACGAGCAGTACTTC. This codes for CAIRTGSYEQYF.

This clone was detected once. The V gene is TRBV11-2, the J gene TRBJ1-1; D is unresolved. The germline V gene encodes CDR1 SGHAT and CDR2 FQNNGV. CDR3 size: 15 residues. With 1 base removed from V and 4 bases from J, the gap between germline ends came to 13 bases. In DNA form, the CDR3 reads TGTGCCAGCAGCTTAGGGGCTCGGAGGGCCACTGAAGCTTTCTTT. This encodes CASSLGARRATEAFF.

V usage is TRBV7-8 and J usage is TRBJ1-4; unclear D gene. Germline V gene lookup returns CDR1 SGHVS and CDR2 FQNEAQ. The V end lost 6 bases, the J end lost 8 bases, and 13 bases lay between the germline ends. The CDR3 consists of 13 residues. The CDR3, as DNA: TGTGCCAGCAGAAGGGCCGGGGAGGAAAAACTGTTTTTT. Translation gives CASRRAGEEKLFF.

This sequence joins TRBV11-3 and TRBJ2-3, with TRBD2 matching 12 bases. The J segment lost 11 bases and the V segment lost 4 bases, leaving 7 bases of the junction unmatched. The CDR3 runs 14 residues. Looked up from germline, CDR1 is SGHNT and CDR2 is YENEEA. The CDR3 here is CASSSTTSGGKQYF. CDR3 in DNA: TGTGCCAGCAGCTCGACCACTAGCGGGGGGAAGCAGTATTTT.

The chain is built from TRBV6-5 and TRBJ2-7; 9 bases match TRBD2. Germline V CDR1 and CDR2: MNHEY, SVGAGI. The ends lost 2 bases at V and 3 bases at J; junction bases unmatched: 5. The CDR3 contains 15 residues. CDR3 sequence: CASSYQRGAFYEQYF. The CDR3 DNA follows: TGTGCCAGCAGTTACCAGCGGGGGGCATTCTACGAGCAGTACTTC.

The J gene is TRBJ1-5, the V gene TRBV3-1 (or the pseudogene TRBV3-2); no firm D call. Trimming stripped 0 bases from V and 5 bases from J, with 5 bases between. CDR3 size: 13 residues. Germline V gene lookup returns CDR1 LGHDT and CDR2 YNNKEL (reference sequence). CDR3 nucleotide sequence: TGTGCCAGCAGCCAAGATGGGGATCAGCCCCAGCATTTT. Translating it yields CASSQDGDQPQHF.

The chain is built from TRBV5-4 and TRBJ1-6; a weak D match, TRBD1 (5 bases). From germline, CDR1 is SGHNT and CDR2 YYREEE (reference sequence). There are 14 residues in the CDR3. V was shortened by 1 base and J by 5 bases, with 7 bases between the two germline ends. The CDR3 DNA follows: TGTGCCAGCAGCTTGCAGGGAGATAATTCACCCCTCCACTTT. This codes for CASSLQGDNSPLHF.

This chain's CDR3 is CASSYTYRGRKEKLFF. The CDR3 coding sequence is TGTGCCAGCAGTTACACGTACAGGGGAAGAAAGGAAAAACTGTTTTTT. V and J are TRBV6-5 and TRBJ1-4; 7 bases map to TRBD1. Germline trimming cut 2 bases from V and 8 bases from J; bases unmatched to any gene: 11. Germline CDR1 MNHEY, CDR2 SVGAGI. The CDR3 runs 16 residues.

The chain uses TRBV6-6 and TRBJ1-1, with D maybe TRBD1 (5 bases). Germline-derived CDR1 and CDR2 are MNHNY and SVGAGI (reference sequence). Trimming cost V 2 bases and J 0 bases, with 7 bases left between them. The CDR3 is 14 residues long. CDR3 sequence (DNA): TGTGCCAGCAGTTACGCGGACATGAACACTGAAGCTTTCTTT. Its protein is CASSYADMNTEAFF.

The chain joins TRBV5-1 to TRBJ1-6, with D perhaps matching TRBD1 (6 bases). The CDR3 has 14 residues. The ends were cut back, 4 bases at V and 6 bases at J, with 11 bases in the middle. Germline V gene sequence: CDR1 SGHRS, CDR2 YFSETQ. DNA of the CDR3: TGCGCCAGCAGCGTACAGGGCCCTAATTCACCCCTCCACTTT. The encoded protein is CASSVQGPNSPLHF.

This rearrangement joins TRBV5-4 to TRBJ2-2; D uncertain. The CDR3 contains 14 residues. V lost 4 bases and J 6 bases, leaving 13 bases between the germline ends. Germline assignment: CDR1 SGHNT and CDR2 YYREEE (reference sequence). Here the CDR3 reads CASSTPDLPGELFF. CDR3 in DNA: TGTGCCAGCAGCACGCCCGACCTCCCCGGGGAGCTGTTTTTT.

The chain links TRBV11-2 to TRBJ1-4, with D possibly matching TRBD1 (6 bases). Germline V CDR1 and CDR2: SGHAT, FQNNGV. V lost 5 bases and J lost 0, with 16 bases in between. The length of the CDR3 is 17 residues. CDR3 residues: CASSRTIGQSTNEKLFF. CDR3 nucleotide sequence: TGTGCCAGCAGCCGGACGATCGGACAGTCAACTAATGAAAAACTGTTTTTT.

The table lists this clone with a count of one. CDR3 amino acids: CASSQPFQPQHF. CDR3 in DNA: TGTGCCAGCAGCCAGCCTTTTCAGCCCCAGCATTTT. This rearrangement joins TRBV6-5 to TRBJ1-5; no clear D. CDR1 and CDR2 (germline): MNHEY, SVGAGI. The germline V and J ends were trimmed by 6 bases and 6 bases, with 9 bases remaining between them. This CDR3 comprises 12 residues.

The chain is built from TRBV11-2 and TRBJ2-2; TRBD1 matches 8 bases. This CDR3 has 15 residues. Germline CDR1 reads SGHAT; CDR2 reads FQNNGV. With 6 bases clipped from V and 0 bases from J, the junction kept 3 bases outside the gene matches. CDR3 loop: CASRRTGSNTGELFF. CDR3 in DNA: TGTGCCAGCAGGCGGACAGGGTCGAACACCGGGGAGCTGTTTTTT.

The chain uses TRBV6-6 and TRBJ1-4, with 8 bases aligning to TRBD1. CDR1 is MNHNY and CDR2 is SVGAGI in the germline V gene (reference sequence). V gave up 1 base and J gave up 8 bases; unmatched junction bases: 6. The CDR3 sequence is 15 residues long. CDR3 coding DNA: TGTGCCAGCAGTTACTTCGAGACAGGGGACGAAAAACTGTTTTTT. As protein: CASSYFETGDEKLFF.

In its sample, this clone was seen a few times. This sequence joins TRBV7-2 and TRBJ1-6, with unresolved D. V was cut by 3 bases and J by 5 bases, with 8 bases left in between. The CDR3 length is 14 residues. Germline loops: CDR1 SGHTA, CDR2 FQGNSA. CDR3 nucleotides: TGTGCCAGCAGCTTCGGAGCGAATAATTCACCCCTCCACTTT. The encoded protein is CASSFGANNSPLHF. Full variable domain (missing parts from reference TRBV7-2 and TRBJ1-6): GAGVSQSPSNKVTEKGKDVELRCDPISGHTALYWYRQSLGQGLEFLIYFQGNSAPDKSGLPSDRFSAERTGGSVSTLTIQRTQQEDSAVYLCASSFGANNSPLHFGNGTRLTVT.

This rearrangement joins TRBV9 to TRBJ1-2; 11 bases map to TRBD1. The CDR3 extends over 14 amino acids. Trimming cost V 4 bases and J 6 bases; bases outside gene matches: 5. Germline V CDR1 and CDR2: SGDLS, YYNGEE. The CDR3, as DNA: TGTGCCAGCAGCTATAGGACAGGGGGCCATGGCTACACCTTC. Its translation is CASSYRTGGHGYTF.

V and J are TRBV15 and TRBJ2-7; maybe TRBD2 (7 bases). CDR1 and CDR2 from the germline V gene are LNHNV and YYDKDF (reference sequence). The CDR3 contains 17 residues. Trimming removed 0 bases at V and 6 bases at J, with 21 bases between. CDR3 protein: CATSRETTGGPLPEQYF. For the CDR3, the DNA is TGTGCCACCAGCAGAGAAACTACGGGGGGCCCGCTTCCCGAGCAGTACTTC.

The rearrangement uses TRBV4-3 and TRBJ2-7; D might be TRBD1 or TRBD2, each matching 5 bases. The CDR3 totals 17 residues. Trimming shortened V by 0 bases and J by 2 bases, and 17 bases separated the two germline ends. Per germline, CDR1 LGHNA and CDR2 YSLEER. The CDR3 here is CASSQDYFGAAPYEQYF. For the CDR3, the DNA is TGCGCCAGCAGCCAAGATTATTTCGGGGCTGCCCCCTACGAGCAGTACTTC.

The genes are TRBV4-1 and TRBJ2-5, with a possible D match to TRBD1 (7 bases). Per germline, CDR1 MGHRA and CDR2 YSYEKL. CDR3 length: 15 amino acids. V was cut by 6 bases and J by 2 bases, with 16 bases left in between. CDR3 amino acids: CASRLRDRVQETQYF. In DNA, the CDR3 is TGCGCCAGCAGACTGCGGGACAGAGTTCAAGAGACCCAGTACTTC.